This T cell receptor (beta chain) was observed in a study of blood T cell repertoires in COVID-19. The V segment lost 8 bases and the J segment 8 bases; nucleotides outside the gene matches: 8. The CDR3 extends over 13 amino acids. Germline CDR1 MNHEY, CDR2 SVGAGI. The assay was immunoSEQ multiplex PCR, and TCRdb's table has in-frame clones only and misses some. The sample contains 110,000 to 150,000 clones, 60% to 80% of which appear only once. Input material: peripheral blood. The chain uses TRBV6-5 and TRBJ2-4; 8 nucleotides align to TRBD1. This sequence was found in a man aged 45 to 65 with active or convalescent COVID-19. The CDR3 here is CASFRGRGDIQYF. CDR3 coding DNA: TGTGCCAGCTTCAGGGGGCGCGGGGACATTCAGTACTTC.